This T cell receptor beta chain comes out of a study of cytomegalovirus exposure and HLA in healthy donors. Study overall: The roughly 130 validation repertoires used the same platform as the approximately 670 first-cohort repertoires (as reported by a later analysis). The study, taken as a whole, reports: Researchers catalogued approximately 170 TCR beta chains as cytomegalovirus-associated. The TCR clusters that emerged in the first cohort tended, a later analysis found, to co-occur in the approximately 110 validation repertoires.

The CDR3 runs 13 residues. CDR1 is SQVTM, CDR2 ANQGSEA, per germline. With 4 bases removed from V and 2 bases from J, the gap between germline ends came to 9 bases. A single count supports this clone. Antigen: not known. While the first cohort had 650 to 850 subjects, the donors belonged to the separate validation cohort of about 110 subjects. TCRdb keeps only in-frame clones here, not all; method: immunoSEQ multiplex PCR. The top ten clones hold 2.8% of a sample with 170,000 or so clones, 84% of them seen once. Sequencing was performed on PBMCs. This clonotype was sampled from a woman under 30 in good health and CMV-seropositive. J is TRBJ1-3 and V is TRBV29-1, with D perhaps matching TRBD1 (5 bases). The CDR3 DNA reads as TGCAGCGTTGGATCAGGGACTGGAAACACCATATATTTT. Amino acids: CSVGSGTGNTIYF.